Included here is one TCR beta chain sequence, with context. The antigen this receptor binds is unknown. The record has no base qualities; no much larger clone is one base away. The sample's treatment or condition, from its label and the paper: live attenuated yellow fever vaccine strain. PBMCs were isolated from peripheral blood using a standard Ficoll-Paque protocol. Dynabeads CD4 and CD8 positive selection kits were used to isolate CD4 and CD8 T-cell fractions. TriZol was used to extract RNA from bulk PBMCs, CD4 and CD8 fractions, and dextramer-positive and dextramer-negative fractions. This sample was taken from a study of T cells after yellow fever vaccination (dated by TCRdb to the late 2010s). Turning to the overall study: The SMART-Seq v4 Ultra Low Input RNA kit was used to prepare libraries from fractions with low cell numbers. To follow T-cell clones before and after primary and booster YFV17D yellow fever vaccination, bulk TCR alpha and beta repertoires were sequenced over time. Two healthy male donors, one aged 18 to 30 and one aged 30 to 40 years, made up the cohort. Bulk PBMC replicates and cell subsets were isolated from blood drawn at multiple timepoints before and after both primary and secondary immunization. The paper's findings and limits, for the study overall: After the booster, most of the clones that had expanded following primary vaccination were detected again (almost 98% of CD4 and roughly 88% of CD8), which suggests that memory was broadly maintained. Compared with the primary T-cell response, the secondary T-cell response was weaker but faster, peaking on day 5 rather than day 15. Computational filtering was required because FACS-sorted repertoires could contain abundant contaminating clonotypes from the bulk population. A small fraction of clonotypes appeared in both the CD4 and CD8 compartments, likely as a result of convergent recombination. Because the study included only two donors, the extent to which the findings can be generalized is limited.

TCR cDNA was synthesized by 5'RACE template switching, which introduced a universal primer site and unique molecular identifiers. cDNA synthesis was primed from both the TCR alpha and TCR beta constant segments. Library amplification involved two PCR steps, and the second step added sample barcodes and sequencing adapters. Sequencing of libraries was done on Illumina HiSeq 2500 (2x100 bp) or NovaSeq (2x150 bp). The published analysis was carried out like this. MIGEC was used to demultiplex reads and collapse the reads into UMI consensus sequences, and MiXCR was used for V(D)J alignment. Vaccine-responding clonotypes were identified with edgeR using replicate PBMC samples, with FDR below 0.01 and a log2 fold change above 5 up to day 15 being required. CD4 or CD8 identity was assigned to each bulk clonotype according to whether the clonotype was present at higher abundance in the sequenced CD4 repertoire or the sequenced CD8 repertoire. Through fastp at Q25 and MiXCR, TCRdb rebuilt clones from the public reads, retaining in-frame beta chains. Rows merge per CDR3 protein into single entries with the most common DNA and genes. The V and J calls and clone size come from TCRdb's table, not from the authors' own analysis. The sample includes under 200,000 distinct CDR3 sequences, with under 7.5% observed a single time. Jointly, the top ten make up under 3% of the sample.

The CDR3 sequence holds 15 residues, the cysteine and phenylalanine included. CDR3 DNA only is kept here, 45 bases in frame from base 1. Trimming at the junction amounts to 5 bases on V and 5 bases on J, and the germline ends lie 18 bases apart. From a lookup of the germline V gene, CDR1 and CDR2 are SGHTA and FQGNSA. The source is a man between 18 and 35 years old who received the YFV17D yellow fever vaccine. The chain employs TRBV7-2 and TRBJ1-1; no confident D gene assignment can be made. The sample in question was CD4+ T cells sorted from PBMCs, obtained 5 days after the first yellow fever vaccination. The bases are TGTGCCAGCAGCCTAGGGCTGGCCCCGGGGACTGAAGCTTTCTTT. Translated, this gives CASSLGLAPGTEAFF. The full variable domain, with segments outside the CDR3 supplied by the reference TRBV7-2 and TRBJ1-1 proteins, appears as GAGVSQSPSNKVTEKGKDVELRCDPISGHTALYWYRQSLGQGLEFLIYFQGNSAPDKSGLPSDRFSAERTGGSVSTLTIQRTQQEDSAVYLCASSLGLAPGTEAFFGQGTRLTVV.